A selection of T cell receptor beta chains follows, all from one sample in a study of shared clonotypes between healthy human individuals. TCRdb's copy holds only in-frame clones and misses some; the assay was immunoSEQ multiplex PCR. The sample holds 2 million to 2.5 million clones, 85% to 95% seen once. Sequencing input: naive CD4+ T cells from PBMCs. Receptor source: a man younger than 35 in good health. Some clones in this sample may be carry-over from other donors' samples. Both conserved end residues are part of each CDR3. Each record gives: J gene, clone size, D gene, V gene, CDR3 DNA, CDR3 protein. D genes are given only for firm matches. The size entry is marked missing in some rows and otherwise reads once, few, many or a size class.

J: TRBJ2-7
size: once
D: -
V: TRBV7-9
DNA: TGTGCCAGCAGCTTTTCTCGGACAGTGAGCTCCTACGAGCAGTACTTC
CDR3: CASSFSRTVSSYEQYF

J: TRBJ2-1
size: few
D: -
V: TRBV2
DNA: TGTGCCAGCAATCGGGCGAACAATGAGCAGTTCTTC
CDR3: CASNRANNEQFF

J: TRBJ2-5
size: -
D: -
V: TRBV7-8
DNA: TGTGCCAGCAGCTACGGATGGGGTCAAGAGACCCAGTACTTC
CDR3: CASSYGWGQETQYF

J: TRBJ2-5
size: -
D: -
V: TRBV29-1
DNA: TGCAGCGTTGAGGACCTCTGGGGGACCCAGTACTTC
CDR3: CSVEDLWGTQYF

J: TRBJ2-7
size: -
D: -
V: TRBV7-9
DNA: TGTGCCAGCAGTCGCTCCGGGTCCGCCTACGAGCAGTACTTC
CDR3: CASSRSGSAYEQYF

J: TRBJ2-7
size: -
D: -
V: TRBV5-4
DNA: TGTGCCAGCAGCGCAAACTCGTACAGCACTTCCTACGAGCAGTACTTC
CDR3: CASSANSYSTSYEQYF

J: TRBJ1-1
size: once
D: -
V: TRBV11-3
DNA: TGTGCCAGCAGCTTAGATCCTGGGACCGAAGCTTTCTTT
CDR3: CASSLDPGTEAFF

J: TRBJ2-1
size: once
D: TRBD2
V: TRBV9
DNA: TGTGCCAGCAGCGTAACAGCGGGGTCCTACAATGAGCAGTTCTTC
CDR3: CASSVTAGSYNEQFF

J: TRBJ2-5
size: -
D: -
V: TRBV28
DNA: TGTGCCAGCGTAGGGGCCCCACAAGAGACCCAGTACTTC
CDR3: CASVGAPQETQYF

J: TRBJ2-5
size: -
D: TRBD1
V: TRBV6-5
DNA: TGTGCCAGCAGTTACTGGCTGCAGGGGGCGAAAGAGACCCAGTACTTC
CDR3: CASSYWLQGAKETQYF

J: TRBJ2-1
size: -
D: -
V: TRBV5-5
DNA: TGTGCCAGCAGCTTGGTAGGCAGGCCATCCTCCTACAATGAGCAGTTCTTC
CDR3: CASSLVGRPSSYNEQFF

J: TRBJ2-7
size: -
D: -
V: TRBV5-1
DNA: TGCGCCAGCAGCTTGGGGGTCCTCCCCATCCCCGAGCAGTACTTC
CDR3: CASSLGVLPIPEQYF

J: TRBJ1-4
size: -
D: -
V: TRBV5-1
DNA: TGCGCCAGCAGCCCAAATTACAGGGAAAAACTGTTTTTT
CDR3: CASSPNYREKLFF

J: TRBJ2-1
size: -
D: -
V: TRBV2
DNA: TGTGCCAGCAGTGATGAGCGCTCCTCCTACAATGAGCAGTTCTTC
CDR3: CASSDERSSYNEQFF

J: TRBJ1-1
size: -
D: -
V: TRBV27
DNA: TGTGCCAGCAGGTCGTGGGCGAACACTGAAGCTTTCTTT
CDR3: CASRSWANTEAFF

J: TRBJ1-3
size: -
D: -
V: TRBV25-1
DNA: TGTGCCAGCAGTCCCACGGGGGGGGTATACACCATATATTTT
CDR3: CASSPTGGVYTIYF

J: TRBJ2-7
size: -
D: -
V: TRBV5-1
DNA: TGCGCCAGCAGCCCTGAACCGGGACTTTACTACGAGCAGTACTTC
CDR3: CASSPEPGLYYEQYF

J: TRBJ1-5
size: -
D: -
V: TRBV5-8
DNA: TGTGCCAGCAGCTTGGAGGTCGGTACTCGCAATCAGCCCCAGCATTTT
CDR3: CASSLEVGTRNQPQHF

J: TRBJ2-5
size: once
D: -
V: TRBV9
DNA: TGTGCCAGCAGCGTAGTTTCGTCGGAGACCCAGTACTTC
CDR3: CASSVVSSETQYF

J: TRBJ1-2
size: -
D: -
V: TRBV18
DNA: TGTGCCAGCTCACCCCTACAAGATCGAGCGATGGGGGGCTACACCTTC
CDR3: CASSPLQDRAMGGYTF

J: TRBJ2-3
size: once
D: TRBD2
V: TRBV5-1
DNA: TGCGCCAGCAGCTTAACTAGCGGGACGGATACGCAGTATTTT
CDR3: CASSLTSGTDTQYF

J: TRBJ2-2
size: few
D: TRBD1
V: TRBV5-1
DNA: TGCGCCAGCAGCGATCGGACAGGGAACACCGGGGAGCTGTTTTTT
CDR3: CASSDRTGNTGELFF

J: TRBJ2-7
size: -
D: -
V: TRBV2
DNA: TGTGCCAGCAGTGTTACTGGAGTTGGATTTGGCGAGCAGTACTTC
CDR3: CASSVTGVGFGEQYF

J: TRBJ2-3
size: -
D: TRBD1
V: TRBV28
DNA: TGTGCCAGCAGTTGGGACAGGGGAACAGATACGCAGTATTTT
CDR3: CASSWDRGTDTQYF

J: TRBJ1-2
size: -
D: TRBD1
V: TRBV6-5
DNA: TGTGCCAGCCGAAGGTGGGACAGGGAAGATTTTGGCTACACCTTC
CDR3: CASRRWDREDFGYTF

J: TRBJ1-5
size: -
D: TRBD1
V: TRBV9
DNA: TGTGCCAGCAGCGTGGACAGGGGCGGACAGCCCCAGCATTTT
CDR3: CASSVDRGGQPQHF

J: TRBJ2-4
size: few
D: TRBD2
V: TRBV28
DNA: TGTGCCAGTAGAGACGGCGGGGGATTAGCCAAAAACATTCAGTACTTC
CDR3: CASRDGGGLAKNIQYF

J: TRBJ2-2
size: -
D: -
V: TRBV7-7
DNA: TGTGCCAGCAGCCCAACCTTGGCGGGTGGGGAGCTGTTTTTT
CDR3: CASSPTLAGGELFF

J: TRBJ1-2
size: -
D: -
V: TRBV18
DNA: TGTGCCAGCTCGCGCCCGGGGGATAACTATGGCTACACCTTC
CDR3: CASSRPGDNYGYTF

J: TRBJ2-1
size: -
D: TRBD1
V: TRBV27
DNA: TGTGCCAGTTTCAGACAGGGGCGAGGCAATGAGCAGTTCTTC
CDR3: CASFRQGRGNEQFF

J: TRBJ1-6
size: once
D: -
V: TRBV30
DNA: TGTGCCTGGAGTGTTGTGGACGCAACTTCACCCCTCCACTTT
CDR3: CAWSVVDATSPLHF

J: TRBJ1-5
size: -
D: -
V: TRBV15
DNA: TGTGCCACCAGCAGAGAGCGGTATAGCAATCAGCCCCAGCATTTT
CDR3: CATSRERYSNQPQHF

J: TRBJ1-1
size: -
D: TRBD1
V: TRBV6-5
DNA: TGTGCCAGCAGCCCAGGGGGGGTTGGGACTGAAGCTTTCTTT
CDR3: CASSPGGVGTEAFF

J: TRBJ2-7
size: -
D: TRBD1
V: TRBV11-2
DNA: TGTGCCAGCAGCCGAGAGACAGGGTGGTACGAGCAGTACTTC
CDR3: CASSRETGWYEQYF

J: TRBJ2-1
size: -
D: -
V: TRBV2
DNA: TGTGCCAGCAGTGTGGCGGATGAGCAGTTCTTC
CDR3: CASSVADEQFF

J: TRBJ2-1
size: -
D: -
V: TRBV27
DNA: TGTGCCAGCAGTTTTTACGGGCCTGCGGTTGAGCAGTTCTTC
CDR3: CASSFYGPAVEQFF

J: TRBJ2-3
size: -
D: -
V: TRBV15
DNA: TGTGCCACCAGCCCCCGGAGGGATACGCAGTATTTT
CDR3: CATSPRRDTQYF

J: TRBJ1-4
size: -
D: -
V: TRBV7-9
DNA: TGTGCCAGCAGCTTACGTGGGGGTGAAAAACTGTTTTTT
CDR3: CASSLRGGEKLFF

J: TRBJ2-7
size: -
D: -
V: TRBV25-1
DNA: TGTGCCAGCAGGGGGACATACTCCTACGAGCAGTACTTC
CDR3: CASRGTYSYEQYF

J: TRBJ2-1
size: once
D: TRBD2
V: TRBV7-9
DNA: TGTGCCAGCAGCCCGGGACTAGCGGGAGTTGAGCAGTTCTTC
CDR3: CASSPGLAGVEQFF

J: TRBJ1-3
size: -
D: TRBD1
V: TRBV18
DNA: TGTGCCAGCTCACCCTCGAGGGCAGGGGGTGGAAACACCATATATTTT
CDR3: CASSPSRAGGGNTIYF